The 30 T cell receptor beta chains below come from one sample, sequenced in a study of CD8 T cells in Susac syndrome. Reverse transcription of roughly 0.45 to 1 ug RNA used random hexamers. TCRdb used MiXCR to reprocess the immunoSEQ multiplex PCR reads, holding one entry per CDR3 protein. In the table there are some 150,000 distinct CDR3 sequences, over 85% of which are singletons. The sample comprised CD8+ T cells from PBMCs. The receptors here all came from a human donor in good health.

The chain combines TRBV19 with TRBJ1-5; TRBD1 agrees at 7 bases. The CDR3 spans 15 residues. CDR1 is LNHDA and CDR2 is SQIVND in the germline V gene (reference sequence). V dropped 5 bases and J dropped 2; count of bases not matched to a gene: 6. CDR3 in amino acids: CASSSNRGGNQPQHF. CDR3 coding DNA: TGTGCCAGTAGTTCCAACAGGGGCGGCAATCAGCCCCAGCATTTT.

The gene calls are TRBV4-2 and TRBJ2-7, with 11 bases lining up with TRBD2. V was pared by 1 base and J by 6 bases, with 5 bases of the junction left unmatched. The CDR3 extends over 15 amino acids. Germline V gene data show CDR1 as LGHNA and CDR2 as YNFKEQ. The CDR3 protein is CASSQGTTSGSEQYF. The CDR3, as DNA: TGTGCCAGCAGCCAAGGAACTACTAGCGGGAGCGAGCAGTACTTC.

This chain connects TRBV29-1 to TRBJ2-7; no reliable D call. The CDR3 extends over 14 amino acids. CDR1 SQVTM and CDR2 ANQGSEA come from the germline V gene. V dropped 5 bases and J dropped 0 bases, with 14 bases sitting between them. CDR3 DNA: TGCAGCGTTCTGGACGTCGGATTCTCCTACGAGCAGTACTTC. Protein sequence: CSVLDVGFSYEQYF.

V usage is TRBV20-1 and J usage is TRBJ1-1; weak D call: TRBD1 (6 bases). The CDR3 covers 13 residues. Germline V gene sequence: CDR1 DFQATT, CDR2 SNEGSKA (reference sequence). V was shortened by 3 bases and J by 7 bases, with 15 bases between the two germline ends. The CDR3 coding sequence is TGCAGTGCTAGGCCCTTTGACAGGTTTGAAGCTTTCTTT. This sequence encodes CSARPFDRFEAFF.

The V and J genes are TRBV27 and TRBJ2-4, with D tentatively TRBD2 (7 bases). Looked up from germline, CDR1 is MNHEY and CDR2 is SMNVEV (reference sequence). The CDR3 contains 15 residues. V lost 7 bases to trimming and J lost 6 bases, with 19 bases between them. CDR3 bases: TGTGCCAGCACCCTAAAGGGGGGGATGGGAAACATTCAGTACTTC. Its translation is CASTLKGGMGNIQYF.

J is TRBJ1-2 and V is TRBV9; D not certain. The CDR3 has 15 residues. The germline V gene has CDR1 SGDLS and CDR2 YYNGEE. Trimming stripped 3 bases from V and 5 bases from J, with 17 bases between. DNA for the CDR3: TGTGCCAGCAGCGGAGACAAGCTGGGGAGTTATGGCTACACCTTC. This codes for CASSGDKLGSYGYTF.

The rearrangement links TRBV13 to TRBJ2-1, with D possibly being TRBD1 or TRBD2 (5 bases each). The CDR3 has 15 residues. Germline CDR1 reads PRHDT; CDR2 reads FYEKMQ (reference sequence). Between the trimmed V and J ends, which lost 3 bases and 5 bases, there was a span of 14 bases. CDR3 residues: CASSFALRGHNEQFF. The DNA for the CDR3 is TGTGCCAGCAGCTTCGCGTTGAGGGGCCACAATGAGCAGTTCTTC.

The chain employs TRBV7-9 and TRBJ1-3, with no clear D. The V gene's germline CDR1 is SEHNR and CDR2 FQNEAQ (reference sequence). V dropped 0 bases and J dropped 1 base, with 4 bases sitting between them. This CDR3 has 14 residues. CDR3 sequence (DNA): TGTGCCAGCAGCTTAGCGTGGTCTGGAAACACCATATATTTT. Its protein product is CASSLAWSGNTIYF. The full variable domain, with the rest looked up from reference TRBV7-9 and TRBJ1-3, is DTGVSQNPRHKITKRGQNVTFRCDPISEHNRLYWYRQTLGQGPEFLTYFQNEAQLEKSRLLSDRFSAERPKGSFSTLEIQRTEQGDSAMYLCASSLAWSGNTIYFGEGSWLTVV.

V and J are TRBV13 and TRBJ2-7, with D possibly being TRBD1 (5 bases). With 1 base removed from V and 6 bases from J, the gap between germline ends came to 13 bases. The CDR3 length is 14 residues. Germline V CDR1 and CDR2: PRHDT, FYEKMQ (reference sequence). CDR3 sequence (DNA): TGTGCCAGCAGCTTAGTGGGGCCATCGGGCGAGCAGTACTTC. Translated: CASSLVGPSGEQYF.

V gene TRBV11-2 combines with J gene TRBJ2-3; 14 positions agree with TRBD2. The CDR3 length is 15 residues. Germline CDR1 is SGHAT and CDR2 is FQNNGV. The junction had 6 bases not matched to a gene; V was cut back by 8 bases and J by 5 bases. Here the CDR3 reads CASWGLAGVGDTQYF. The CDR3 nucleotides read TGTGCCAGCTGGGGACTAGCGGGAGTTGGAGATACGCAGTATTTT.

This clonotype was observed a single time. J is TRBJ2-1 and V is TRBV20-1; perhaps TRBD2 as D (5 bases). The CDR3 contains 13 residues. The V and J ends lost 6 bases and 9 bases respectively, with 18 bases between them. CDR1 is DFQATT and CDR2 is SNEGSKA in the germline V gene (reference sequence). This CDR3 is CSAAAADRGEQFF. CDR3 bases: TGCAGTGCGGCAGCGGCAGACCGGGGTGAGCAGTTCTTC.

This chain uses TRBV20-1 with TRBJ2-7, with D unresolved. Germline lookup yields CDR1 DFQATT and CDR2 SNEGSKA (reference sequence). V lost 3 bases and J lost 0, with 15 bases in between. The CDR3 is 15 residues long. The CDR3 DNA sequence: TGCAGTGCTAGGAAAGACCTTACGAGCTCCTACGAGCAGTACTTC. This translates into CSARKDLTSSYEQYF.

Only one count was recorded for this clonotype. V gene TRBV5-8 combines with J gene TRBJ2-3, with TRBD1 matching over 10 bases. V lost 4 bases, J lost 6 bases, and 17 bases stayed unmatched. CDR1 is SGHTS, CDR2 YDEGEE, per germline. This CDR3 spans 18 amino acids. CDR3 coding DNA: TGTGCCAGCAGCACGGGACAGGGGAATACCCCGCAGAGGGATACGCAGTATTTT. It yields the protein CASSTGQGNTPQRDTQYF.

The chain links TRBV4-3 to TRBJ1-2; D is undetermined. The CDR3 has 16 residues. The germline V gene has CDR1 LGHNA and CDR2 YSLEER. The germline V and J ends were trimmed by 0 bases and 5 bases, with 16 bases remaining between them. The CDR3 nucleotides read TGCGCCAGCAGCCAAGAAGTACAGCCCCACTCGTATGGCTACACCTTC. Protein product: CASSQEVQPHSYGYTF.

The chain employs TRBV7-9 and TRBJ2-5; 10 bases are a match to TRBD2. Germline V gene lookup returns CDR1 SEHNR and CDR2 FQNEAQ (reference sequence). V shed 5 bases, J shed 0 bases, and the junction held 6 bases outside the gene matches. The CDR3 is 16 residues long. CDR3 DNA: TGTGCCAGCAGCCCTTGGCTAGCGGGGGACCAAGAGACCCAGTACTTC. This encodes CASSPWLAGDQETQYF.

Written as DNA, the CDR3 is TGCAGCGTTGACCCGAGCGGGAGATACCGTAATGAGCAGTTCTTC. This codes for CSVDPSGRYRNEQFF. The chain employs TRBV29-1 and TRBJ2-1; TRBD2 matches at 8 bases. The CDR3 sequence is 15 residues long. Germline V gene lookup returns CDR1 SQVTM and CDR2 ANQGSEA. Losses at the gene ends were 3 bases for V and 7 bases for J; bases not matched to a gene: 11.

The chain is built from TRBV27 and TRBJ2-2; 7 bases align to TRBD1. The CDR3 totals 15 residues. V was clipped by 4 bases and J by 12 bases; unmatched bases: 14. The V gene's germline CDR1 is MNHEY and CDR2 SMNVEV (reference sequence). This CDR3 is CASSWDSKVNPKLFF. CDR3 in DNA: TGTGCCAGCAGTTGGGACAGCAAAGTAAACCCTAAGCTGTTTTTT.

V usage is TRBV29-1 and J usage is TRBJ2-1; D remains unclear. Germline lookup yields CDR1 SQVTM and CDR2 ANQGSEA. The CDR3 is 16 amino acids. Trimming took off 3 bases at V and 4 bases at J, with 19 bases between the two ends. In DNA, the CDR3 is TGCAGCGTTGAGTGGCTCCCACCAAGCGATTACAATGAGCAGTTCTTC. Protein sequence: CSVEWLPPSDYNEQFF.

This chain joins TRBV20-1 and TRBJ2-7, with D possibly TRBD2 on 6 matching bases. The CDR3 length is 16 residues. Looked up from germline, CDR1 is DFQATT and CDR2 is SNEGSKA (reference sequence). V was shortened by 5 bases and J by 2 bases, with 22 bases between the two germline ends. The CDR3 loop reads CSAPPSLAPIPYEQYF. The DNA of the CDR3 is TGCAGTGCTCCTCCGTCGCTAGCGCCAATACCCTACGAGCAGTACTTC.

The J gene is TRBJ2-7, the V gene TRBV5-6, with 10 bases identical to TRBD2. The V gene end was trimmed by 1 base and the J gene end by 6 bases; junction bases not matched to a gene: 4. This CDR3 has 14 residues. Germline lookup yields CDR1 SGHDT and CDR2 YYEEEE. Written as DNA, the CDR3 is TGTGCCAGCAGCTTGCTACTAGCGGGACCCGAGCAGTACTTC. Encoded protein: CASSLLLAGPEQYF.

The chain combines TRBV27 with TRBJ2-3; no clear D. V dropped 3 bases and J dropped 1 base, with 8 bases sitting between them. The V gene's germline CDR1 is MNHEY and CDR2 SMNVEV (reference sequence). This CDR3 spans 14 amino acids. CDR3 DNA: TGTGCCAGCAGTTTGGGCCAGGGCACAGATACGCAGTATTTT. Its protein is CASSLGQGTDTQYF.

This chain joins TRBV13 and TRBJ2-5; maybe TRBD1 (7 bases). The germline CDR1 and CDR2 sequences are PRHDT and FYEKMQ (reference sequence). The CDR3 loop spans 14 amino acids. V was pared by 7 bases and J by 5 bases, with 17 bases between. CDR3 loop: CASTLRGRTETQYF. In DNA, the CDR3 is TGTGCCAGCACCCTCAGGGGGAGGACGGAGACCCAGTACTTC.

Written as DNA, the CDR3 is TGTGCCACCCTCGGCTCCTACAATGAGCAGTTCTTC. Protein sequence: CATLGSYNEQFF. This chain links TRBV6-5 with TRBJ2-1, with D unresolved. From germline, CDR1 is MNHEY and CDR2 SVGAGI. CDR3 length equals 12 residues. V was shortened by 10 bases and J by 0 bases, with 7 bases between the two germline ends.

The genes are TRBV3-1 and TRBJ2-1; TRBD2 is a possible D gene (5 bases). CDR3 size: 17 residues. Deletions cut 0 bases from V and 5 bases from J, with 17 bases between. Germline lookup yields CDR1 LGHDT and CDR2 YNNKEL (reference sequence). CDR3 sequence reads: CASSQERLGSNDNEQFF. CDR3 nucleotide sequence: TGTGCCAGCAGCCAAGAAAGATTAGGGAGTAACGACAATGAGCAGTTCTTC.

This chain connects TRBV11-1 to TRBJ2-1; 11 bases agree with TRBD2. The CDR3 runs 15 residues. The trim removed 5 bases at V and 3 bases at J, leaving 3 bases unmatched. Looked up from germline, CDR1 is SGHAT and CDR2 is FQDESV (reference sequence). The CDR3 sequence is CASSITSGSYNEQFF. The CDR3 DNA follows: TGTGCCAGCAGCATAACTAGCGGGAGCTACAATGAGCAGTTCTTC.

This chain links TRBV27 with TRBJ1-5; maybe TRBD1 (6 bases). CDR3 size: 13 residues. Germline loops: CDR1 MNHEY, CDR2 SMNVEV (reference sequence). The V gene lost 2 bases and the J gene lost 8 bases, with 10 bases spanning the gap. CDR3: CASSLTRGKPQHF. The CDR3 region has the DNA TGTGCCAGCAGTTTAACCAGGGGTAAGCCCCAGCATTTT.

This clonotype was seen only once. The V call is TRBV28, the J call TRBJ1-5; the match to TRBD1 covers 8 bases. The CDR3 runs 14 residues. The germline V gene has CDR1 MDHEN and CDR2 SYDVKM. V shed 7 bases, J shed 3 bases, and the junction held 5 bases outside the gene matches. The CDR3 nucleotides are TGTGCCAGCAAGGCAGGGGGCCTCAATCAGCCCCAGCATTTT. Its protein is CASKAGGLNQPQHF.

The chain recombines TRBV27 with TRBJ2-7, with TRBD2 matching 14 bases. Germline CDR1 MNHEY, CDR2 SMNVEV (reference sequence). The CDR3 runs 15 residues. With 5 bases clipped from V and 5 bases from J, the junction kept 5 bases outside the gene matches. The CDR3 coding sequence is TGTGCCAGCAGTCCGACTAGCGGGAGGGCCCACGAGCAGTACTTC. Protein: CASSPTSGRAHEQYF.

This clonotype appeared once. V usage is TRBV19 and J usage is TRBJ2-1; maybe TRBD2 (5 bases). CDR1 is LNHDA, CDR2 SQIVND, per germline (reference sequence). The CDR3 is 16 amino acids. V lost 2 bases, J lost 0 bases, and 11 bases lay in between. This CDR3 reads CASSITAGRSYNEQFF. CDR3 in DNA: TGTGCCAGTAGTATAACGGCGGGCCGCTCCTACAATGAGCAGTTCTTC.

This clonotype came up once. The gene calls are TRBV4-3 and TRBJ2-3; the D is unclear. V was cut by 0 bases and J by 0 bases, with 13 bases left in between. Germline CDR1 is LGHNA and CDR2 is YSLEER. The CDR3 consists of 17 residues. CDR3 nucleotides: TGCGCCAGCAGCCAAGAAGGGCTACATACTAGCACAGATACGCAGTATTTT. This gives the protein CASSQEGLHTSTDTQYF.